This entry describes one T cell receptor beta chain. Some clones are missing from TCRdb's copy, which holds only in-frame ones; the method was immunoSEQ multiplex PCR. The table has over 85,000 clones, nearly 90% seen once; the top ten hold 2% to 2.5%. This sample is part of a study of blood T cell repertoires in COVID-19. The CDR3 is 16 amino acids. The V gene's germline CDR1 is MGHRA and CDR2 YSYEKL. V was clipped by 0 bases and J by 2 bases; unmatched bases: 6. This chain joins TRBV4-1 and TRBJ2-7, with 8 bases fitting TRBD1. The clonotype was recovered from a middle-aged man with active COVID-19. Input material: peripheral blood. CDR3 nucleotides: TGCGCCAGCAGCCAAGACGTTCACAGGGGGACCTACGAGCAGTACTTC. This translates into CASSQDVHRGTYEQYF.